This T cell receptor beta chain was recovered during a study of T cells in Graves' hyperthyroidism and ophthalmopathy. Study observations and caveats: Before onset, by a median of approximately 5.9 months, the model predicted ophthalmopathy. Researchers found most expanded thyroid clonotypes above 0.001 in blood as well.

The study defined stable Graves' hyperthyroidism as no ophthalmopathy progression within 18 months. Clinical symptoms, serum thyroxine and TRAb, thyroid ultrasound and orbital computed tomography together formed the diagnostic basis. Authors of the study amplified TCR beta CDR3 regions from RNA transcripts. In the first-round RT-PCR of the TCR CDR3, the HTBI primer set was used. From the multiplex PCR reads, TCRdb called clonotypes with MiXCR, one entry per CDR3 protein. The repertoire holds about 110,000 distinct CDR3 sequences, with about a sixth as singletons. This clonotype was detected ten times or more. Its target is unknown. The junction shows a germline mismatch at one end, possibly a read error. The specimen sequenced was blood. The TCR was taken from a woman between 50 and 59 years old with Graves' hyperthyroidism.

The CDR3 sequence: CSAFRQTNTGELFF. CDR3 in DNA: TGTAGTGCTTTTAGACAGACGAACACCGGGGAGCTGTTTTTT. J is TRBJ2-2 and V is TRBV20-1; perhaps TRBD1 as D (5 bases). The CDR3 totals 14 residues. The germline V gene has CDR1 DFQATT and CDR2 SNEGSKA (reference sequence).